A selection of T cell receptor beta chains follows, all from one sample in a study of T cells in Graves' hyperthyroidism and ophthalmopathy. Each CDR3 protein gets one entry after TCRdb re-called the multiplex PCR reads with MiXCR. This table holds approximately 330,000 distinct CDR3 sequences, roughly an eighth found once. What was sequenced was blood. The source of these receptors is a woman aged 40 to 50 with Graves' ophthalmopathy. Both conserved end residues are part of each CDR3. Fields, in order: J gene, clone size, V gene, D gene, CDR3 protein. A D gene is named only where the DNA matches it firmly. Size is stated for part of the rows, as once, few or many counts, or as a class when the clone is expanded.

J: TRBJ1-1
size: many
V: TRBV28
D: .
CDR3: CASSLRHPPEAFF

J: TRBJ2-2
size: .
V: TRBV7-9
D: TRBD2
CDR3: CASSNSGGANTGELLF

J: TRBJ1-2
size: many
V: TRBV6-1
D: .
CDR3: CASSEAPSSIYGYTF

J: TRBJ1-1
size: many
V: TRBV6-5
D: .
CDR3: CASSYSTEFEAFF

J: TRBJ2-7
size: few
V: TRBV5-1
D: .
CDR3: CASSFPEQGAYEQYF

J: TRBJ2-3
size: .
V: TRBV7-2
D: TRBD1
CDR3: CASSPGQPSTDTQYF

J: TRBJ1-5
size: many
V: TRBV5-1
D: .
CDR3: CASSLDGGSSSQPQHF

J: TRBJ1-2
size: many
V: TRBV2
D: .
CDR3: CASSYDANYGYTF

J: TRBJ2-3
size: few
V: TRBV27
D: .
CDR3: CASRFRAFSTDTQYF

J: TRBJ1-2
size: many
V: TRBV25-1
D: TRBD1
CDR3: CASSEYLSGQPFYGYTF

J: TRBJ2-3
size: .
V: TRBV27
D: .
CDR3: CASRRTGGPADTQYF

J: TRBJ1-6
size: many
V: TRBV20-1
D: .
CDR3: CSATPGPTSPLHF

J: TRBJ1-1
size: many
V: TRBV4-2
D: TRBD1
CDR3: CASSQDTRGPSTEAFF

J: TRBJ1-2
size: many
V: TRBV6-1
D: TRBD1
CDR3: CASRQPGQGYGYTF

J: TRBJ2-5
size: many
V: TRBV24-1
D: .
CDR3: CATLADRAQETQYF

J: TRBJ2-3
size: few
V: TRBV6-1
D: TRBD1
CDR3: CASSETTGATDTQYF

J: TRBJ2-1
size: many
V: TRBV2
D: .
CDR3: CASRTVGHEQFF

J: TRBJ1-1
size: many
V: TRBV5-1
D: TRBD1
CDR3: CASSAQGINTEAFF

J: TRBJ1-1
size: many
V: TRBV5-5
D: .
CDR3: CASSSLVEAFF

J: TRBJ2-7
size: many
V: TRBV29-1
D: TRBD1
CDR3: CSVRETGGWDEQYF

J: TRBJ2-5
size: few
V: TRBV20-1
D: .
CDR3: CSARDERADQETQYF

J: TRBJ1-1
size: few
V: TRBV5-1
D: .
CDR3: CASSGQGAGNTEAFF

J: TRBJ2-3
size: many
V: TRBV7-9
D: TRBD2
CDR3: CASSPGTSVSDTQYF

J: TRBJ2-3
size: many
V: TRBV28
D: TRBD2
CDR3: CASKAGEGTDTQYF

J: TRBJ2-3
size: .
V: TRBV20-1
D: .
CDR3: CSQLRPRAGADTQYF

J: TRBJ2-7
size: many
V: TRBV20-1
D: .
CDR3: CSARIPGEGYEQYF

J: TRBJ1-1
size: many
V: TRBV20-1
D: TRBD1
CDR3: CSASDRGENTEAFF

J: TRBJ2-5
size: .
V: TRBV30
D: .
CDR3: CAWSVRLGETQYF

J: TRBJ2-2
size: .
V: TRBV6-1
D: .
CDR3: CASSEWRQMTGELFF

J: TRBJ2-7
size: many
V: TRBV7-9
D: .
CDR3: CASSLVGRGPYEQYF

J: TRBJ1-5
size: many
V: TRBV20-1
D: .
CDR3: CSAPTPDSYNQPQHF

J: TRBJ2-1
size: many
V: TRBV3-1
D: TRBD2
CDR3: CASSQVGLAVNEQFF

J: TRBJ1-4
size: .
V: TRBV18
D: .
CDR3: CASSPPRANEKLFF

J: TRBJ2-7
size: few
V: TRBV6-6
D: .
CDR3: CASSYGFSYEQYF

J: TRBJ1-3
size: .
V: TRBV28
D: .
CDR3: CASTAWSSGNTIYF

J: TRBJ1-2
size: many
V: TRBV28
D: .
CDR3: CAAEANYGYTF

J: TRBJ2-7
size: few
V: TRBV6-2/TRBV6-3
D: .
CDR3: CASSYSKSRGTDTYEQYF

J: TRBJ2-4
size: many
V: TRBV28
D: .
CDR3: CASKLGGAKNIQYF